This is a list of T cell receptor beta chains from one sample in a study of blood T cell repertoires in COVID-19. Sequenced by immunoSEQ multiplex PCR; TCRdb stores in-frame clones only, minus some. The repertoire holds more than 100,000 clones, approximately 84% seen once, with approximately 12% in the top ten. Sequenced input: peripheral blood. These receptor sequences come from a woman aged 30 to 39 who had recovered from COVID-19. The CDR3 runs from the conserved cysteine through the conserved F or W.

J gene | V gene | CDR3 protein
TRBJ1-1 | TRBV11-1 | CASSLDRIEAFF
TRBJ2-3 | TRBV5-4 | CASSSGLAGYSTDTQYF
TRBJ2-5 | TRBV6-1 | CASSEALHGGFGETQYF
TRBJ2-7 | TRBV6-5 | CASRPGGTASYEQYF
TRBJ1-2 | TRBV2 | CASSDSGLTGYTF
TRBJ2-6 | TRBV19 | CASSIEQGAAGANVLTF
TRBJ2-3 | TRBV19 | CASTPGDTQYF
TRBJ2-7 | TRBV12-5 | CASGLIRGQSYEQYF
TRBJ2-5 | TRBV19 | CASSIGGGLQETQYF
TRBJ1-2 | TRBV5-5 | CASSFNDLDSYYGYTF
TRBJ1-1 | TRBV13 | CASSRGQGTTEAFF
TRBJ1-1 | TRBV5-1 | CASSPLASGVDLNTEAFF
TRBJ1-2 | TRBV11-2 | CASSVETAPNYGYTF
TRBJ2-3 | TRBV12-5 | CASGFSPAGLLTDTQYF
TRBJ1-6 | TRBV25-1 | CASSDPGLGHNSPLHF
TRBJ1-1 | TRBV19 | CASRGLWNTEAFF
TRBJ1-1 | TRBV7-9 | CASSLDLGQGATEAFF
TRBJ1-2 | TRBV19 | CASSLPNYGYTF
TRBJ1-2 | TRBV30 | CAWRARGYGYTF
TRBJ1-1 | TRBV29-1 | CSVASTEAFF
TRBJ1-2 | TRBV6-5 | CASSDSYGYTF
TRBJ1-3 | TRBV4-1 | CASSRNRDSGNTIYF
TRBJ1-5 | TRBV19 | CASSIGLQEDQPQHF
TRBJ2-3 | TRBV10-2 | CASRGLGHDTQYF
TRBJ2-7 | TRBV5-5 | CASTRFSGTSGAGGYEQYF
TRBJ1-2 | TRBV28 | CASSYGGPAGDGYTF
TRBJ1-5 | TRBV24-1 | CATSGLRAGVDQPQHF
TRBJ2-1 | TRBV14 | CASSQLGANADEQFF
TRBJ1-5 | TRBV19 | CASTQRQGAAGGNQPQHF
TRBJ2-1 | TRBV2 | CASFPGLAVYNEQFF
TRBJ2-7 | TRBV6-1 | CASSDLGDLSYEQYF
TRBJ1-6 | TRBV30 | CAWSLGNSPLHF
TRBJ2-6 | TRBV5-5 | CASSIGQGTGANVLTF
TRBJ1-2 | TRBV5-1 | CASSYGQVQNYGYTF
TRBJ1-2 | TRBV7-8 | CASSWGDSRSWSYTF
TRBJ2-5 | TRBV5-1 | CASSLVQETQYF
TRBJ2-3 | TRBV2 | CASSGRAGGTTDTQYF
TRBJ2-1 | TRBV9 | CASSAWGEDNEQFF
TRBJ1-5 | TRBV5-1 | CASSLGVNQPQHF
TRBJ2-1 | TRBV7-9 | CASSRWTETNEQFF
TRBJ1-3 | TRBV2 | CASSERPTGGRSGNTIYF
TRBJ1-2 | TRBV2 | CASRAGGQFYGYTF
TRBJ1-1 | TRBV6-5 | CASSYEGGGFPEAFF
TRBJ1-1 | TRBV3-1/TRBV3-2 | CASSQGRQGTEAFF
TRBJ1-2 | TRBV27 | CASSLEGSGGYGYTF
TRBJ2-1 | TRBV3-1/TRBV3-2 | CASSHRGGTYNEQFF
TRBJ1-4 | TRBV10-3 | CAISPGTGIPMDGEKLFF
TRBJ2-1 | TRBV10-3 | CAISEAGTRGRSEQFF
TRBJ2-5 | TRBV5-1 | CASSRGRAGETQYF
TRBJ1-3 | TRBV10-3 | CAIRDRVGNTIYF
TRBJ1-1 | TRBV5-1 | CASSFQGGPLNTEAFF
TRBJ1-2 | TRBV18 | CASSPRAGQGLVGGYTF